Listed here are 7 T cell receptor beta chains from one sample, sequenced in a study of T cells expressing NK-cell markers. TCRdb reprocessed the 5' RACE reads and keeps a single row for each CDR3 protein, giving no DNA. In total, the table holds some 150,000 distinct CDR3 sequences. Sequencing used blood T cells: a sorted CD56 or NKG2C T cell subset, CD4+ or CD8+ T cells, or bulk PBMC T cells (not recorded which). All receptors derive from a woman aged 50 to 60 in good health.

The V gene is TRBV7-9, the J gene TRBJ2-1; as DNA is missing, the TRBD1 call by TCRdb cannot be tested. This CDR3 has 15 residues. CDR1 and CDR2 from the germline V gene are SEHNR and FQNEAQ (reference sequence). CDR3 sequence reads: CASSLTTGTGDEQFF.

The chain has TRBV4-2 and TRBJ2-1; TCRdb designates TRBD2, a call that cannot be tested without DNA. The CDR3 spans 18 residues. Germline loops: CDR1 LGHNA, CDR2 YNFKEQ. The CDR3 sequence is CASSQEGELASSYNEQFF.

The genes are TRBV7-2 and TRBJ2-7. This CDR3 contains 14 residues. Germline V CDR1 and CDR2: SGHTA, FQGNSA. This CDR3 reads CASSFTQASDEQYF. Full variable domain (outside the CDR3, taken from reference TRBV7-2 and TRBJ2-7): GAGVSQSPSNKVTEKGKDVELRCDPISGHTALYWYRQSLGQGLEFLIYFQGNSAPDKSGLPSDRFSAERTGGSVSTLTIQRTQQEDSAVYLCASSFTQASDEQYFGPGTRLTVT.

CDR3 loop: CAISDPQGIADTQYF. This sequence joins TRBV10-3 and TRBJ2-3; TCRdb's assignment of TRBD1 cannot be checked, as there is no DNA. Germline CDR1 and CDR2: ENHRY and SYGVKD. The CDR3 covers 15 residues.

The chain links TRBV5-1 to TRBJ2-2. Germline CDR1 SGHRS, CDR2 YFSETQ. CDR3 length equals 15 residues. This CDR3 is CASSLDGNSPGELFF.

The rearrangement links TRBV15 to TRBJ1-4. Germline lookup yields CDR1 LNHNV and CDR2 YYDKDF (reference sequence). The length of the CDR3 is 13 residues. CDR3 loop: CATSMIDDEKLFF.

The chain joins TRBV20-1 to TRBJ2-7; the TCRdb call, TRBD1, lacks DNA for checking. This CDR3 has 14 amino acids. Germline-derived CDR1 and CDR2 are DFQATT and SNEGSKA (reference sequence). The CDR3: CSAQRTGETYEQYF.